This TCR beta chain was captured by sequencing in a study of early stage breast cancer tumors. Study-wide results and caveats: Unsorted bulk genomic DNA sequencing lacked pairing and functional marker data. Tumors had roughly 2.5-fold higher T cell density than normal breast.

Trimming removed 2 bases from V and 0 bases from J, with 9 bases in between. The CDR3 length is 15 residues. Germline V gene lookup returns CDR1 MGHRA and CDR2 YSYEKL. About this clone: The antigen is not known.

Normal breast often needed about 100-300 mg of tissue for enough DNA. Only in-frame clones appear in the TCRdb table, and some are missing; sequencing was by immunoSEQ multiplex PCR. The sample holds about 8,400 clones; around 77% are singletons and the top ten take 8.5%. This clonotype was sampled from a person between 55 and 70 years old with breast cancer. This rearrangement joins TRBV4-1 to TRBJ2-3; D is perhaps TRBD1 (5 bases). Sequenced material: normal breast tissue next to the tumor. In DNA form, the CDR3 reads TGCGCCAGCAGCCAAATAGGGGTTAGCACAGATACGCAGTATTTT. Translating it yields CASSQIGVSTDTQYF.